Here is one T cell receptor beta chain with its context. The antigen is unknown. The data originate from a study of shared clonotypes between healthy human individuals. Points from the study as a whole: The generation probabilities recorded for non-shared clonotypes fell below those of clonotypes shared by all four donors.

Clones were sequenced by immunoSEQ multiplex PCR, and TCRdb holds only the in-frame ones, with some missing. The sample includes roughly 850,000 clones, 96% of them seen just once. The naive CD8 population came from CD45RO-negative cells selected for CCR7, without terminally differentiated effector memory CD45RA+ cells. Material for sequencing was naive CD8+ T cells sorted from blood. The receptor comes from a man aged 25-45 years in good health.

The CDR3 sequence is CASSQVASGRYEQYF. CDR3 DNA: TGCGCCAGCAGCCAAGTTGCTAGCGGGCGCTACGAGCAGTACTTC. V and J are TRBV4-1 and TRBJ2-7; 8 positions agree with TRBD2. The germline gives CDR1 MGHRA, CDR2 YSYEKL. The CDR3 has 15 residues. J was trimmed by 3 bases and V by 1 base; bases with no gene match: 5.